The source of this TCR beta chain is a study of cytomegalovirus exposure and HLA in healthy donors (dated by TCRdb to 2016 to 2017). About the investigation overall: A later analysis indicated that the 120 validation repertoires were generated on the platform also employed for the roughly 650 repertoires of the first cohort. The study was designed to test whether signatures of past pathogen exposure could be identified by cataloging public T cell receptors. A separate validation cohort of roughly 130 different subjects was used in addition to the 666-subject first cohort. High-throughput TCR immunosequencing, statistical association of individual TCRs with disease status, and machine learning were combined to predict cytomegalovirus infection status. Broader findings and caveats from the paper: A later analysis lacked HLA typing for the validation cohort, so it scored co-occurrence in that cohort across all 130 or so repertoires. In vitro tests confirmed that a few of the cytomegalovirus-associated TCR beta chains recognize cytomegalovirus antigens. A total of 150 to 200 TCR beta chains were listed by the study as associated with cytomegalovirus. In a later analysis, TCRs clustered in the first cohort were found to also tend to co-occur in the roughly 130 validation repertoires, with roughly 93% of cluster scores above 0. Across donors, most TCR sequences were observed very rarely, whereas some public TCRs were present in many individuals. In both the original and validation cohorts, the classifier was reported to diagnose cytomegalovirus status with high specificity and sensitivity. The authors suggested that the approach could potentially be extended to other disease states and immunological phenotypes.

The library came from the immunoSEQ multiplex PCR assay. Under the source paper's analysis protocol: A statistical classification framework was built to diagnose cytomegalovirus status from the catalog of TCR beta chain sequences. Here the immuneACCESS table is served through TCRdb, limited to in-frame sequences with V and J called. Missing clones are a known gap in these copies; in checked studies unresolved V genes cover under half, and the rest lacks a known reason. From that table come the V and J calls and clone size; the DNA was used to work out D and trimming. The sample profile shows tens of thousands of clones; about 93% of them were found once. The ten largest clones add up to under 3% of the sample. Per the germline V gene, SGHTA is the CDR1 and FQGNSA is the CDR2. The CDR3 starts with the cysteine, ends with the phenylalanine, and has 15 residues. Kept here is only the CDR3 DNA, which spans 45 bases and is read in frame from base 1. Germline trimming amounts to 5 bases on V and 6 bases on J, with 9 as the count of junction bases outside the gene matches.

Separate from the approximately 700-subject first cohort, the validation cohort of more than 90 subjects was the group to which the donors belonged. In regard to this clone: Its antigen remains unidentified. Per-base qualities were not stored, and no clone one base away is much larger.

The sample comprised PBMCs. The rearranged chain carries TRBV7-2 and TRBJ1-2, with TRBD1 matching 10 junction bases. This sequence originates from a man between 18 and 29 years old in good health and CMV-seronegative. Here the CDR3 is given as CASSRWRDRGHGYTF. The nucleotides are TGTGCCAGCAGCCGGTGGAGAGACAGGGGGCATGGCTACACCTTC.